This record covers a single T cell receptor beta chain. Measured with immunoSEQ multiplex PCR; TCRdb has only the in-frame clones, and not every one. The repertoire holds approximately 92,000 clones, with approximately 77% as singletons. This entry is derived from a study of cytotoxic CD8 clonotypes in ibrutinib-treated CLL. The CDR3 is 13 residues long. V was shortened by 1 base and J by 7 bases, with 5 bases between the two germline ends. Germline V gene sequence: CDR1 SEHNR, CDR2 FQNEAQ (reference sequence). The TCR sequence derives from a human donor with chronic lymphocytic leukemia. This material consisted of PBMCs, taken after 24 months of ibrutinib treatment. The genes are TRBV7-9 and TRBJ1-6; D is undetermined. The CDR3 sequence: CASSLVYNSPLHF. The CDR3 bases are TGTGCCAGCAGCTTAGTCTACAATTCACCCCTCCACTTT.